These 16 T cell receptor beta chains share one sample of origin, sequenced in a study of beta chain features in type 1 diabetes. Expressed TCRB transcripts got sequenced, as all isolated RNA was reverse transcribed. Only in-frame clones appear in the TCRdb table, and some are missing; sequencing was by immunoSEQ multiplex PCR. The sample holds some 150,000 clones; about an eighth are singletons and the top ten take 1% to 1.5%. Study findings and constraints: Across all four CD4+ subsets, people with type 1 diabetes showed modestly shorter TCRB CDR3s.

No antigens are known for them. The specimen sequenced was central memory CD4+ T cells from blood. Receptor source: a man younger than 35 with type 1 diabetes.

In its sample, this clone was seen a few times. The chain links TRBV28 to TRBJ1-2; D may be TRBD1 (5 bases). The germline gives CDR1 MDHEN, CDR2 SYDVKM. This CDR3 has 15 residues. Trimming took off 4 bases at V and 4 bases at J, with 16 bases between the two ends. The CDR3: CASSSPGEGVYGYTF. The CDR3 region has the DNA TGTGCCAGCAGTTCCCCCGGGGAAGGGGTCTATGGCTACACCTTC.

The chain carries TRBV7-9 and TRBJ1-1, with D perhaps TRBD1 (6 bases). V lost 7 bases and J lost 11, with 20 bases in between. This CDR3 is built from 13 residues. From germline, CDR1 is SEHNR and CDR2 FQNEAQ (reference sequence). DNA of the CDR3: TGTGCCAGCATCGAAGGGGGGCGGATCGAGGCTTTCTTT. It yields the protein CASIEGGRIEAFF.

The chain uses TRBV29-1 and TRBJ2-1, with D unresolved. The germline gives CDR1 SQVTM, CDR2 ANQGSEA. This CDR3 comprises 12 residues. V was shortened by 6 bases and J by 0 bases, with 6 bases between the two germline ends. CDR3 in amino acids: CSVRSSYNEQFF. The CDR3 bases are TGCAGCGTCCGGTCCTCCTACAATGAGCAGTTCTTC.

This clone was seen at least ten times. The CDR3 DNA follows: TGTGCCTACCGACAGTATGGGTACGAGCAGTACTTC. Translation gives CAYRQYGYEQYF. The chain recombines TRBV30 with TRBJ2-7; a weak D match, TRBD1 (5 bases). Germline V gene sequence: CDR1 GTSNPN, CDR2 SVGIG (reference sequence). The CDR3 is 12 residues long. V lost 7 bases to trimming and J lost 4 bases, with 14 bases between them. Together with reference TRBV30 and TRBJ2-7, the CDR3 gives the full variable domain: SQTIHQWPATLVQPVGSPLSLECTVEGTSNPNLYWYRQAAGRGLQLLFYSVGIGQISSEVPQNLSASRPQDRQFILSSKKLLLSDSGFYLCAYRQYGYEQYFGPGTRLTVT.

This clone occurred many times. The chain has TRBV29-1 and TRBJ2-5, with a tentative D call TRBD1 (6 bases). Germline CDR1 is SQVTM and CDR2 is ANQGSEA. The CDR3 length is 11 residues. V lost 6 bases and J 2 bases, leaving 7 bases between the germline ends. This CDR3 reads CSVGQQETQYF. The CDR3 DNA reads TGCAGCGTCGGACAGCAAGAGACCCAGTACTTC.

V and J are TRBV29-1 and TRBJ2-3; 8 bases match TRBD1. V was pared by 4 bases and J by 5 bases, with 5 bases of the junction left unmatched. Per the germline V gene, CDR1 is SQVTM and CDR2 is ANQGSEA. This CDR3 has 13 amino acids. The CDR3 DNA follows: TGCAGCGTTGGACAGGGGCTGGGAGATACGCAGTATTTT. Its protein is CSVGQGLGDTQYF.

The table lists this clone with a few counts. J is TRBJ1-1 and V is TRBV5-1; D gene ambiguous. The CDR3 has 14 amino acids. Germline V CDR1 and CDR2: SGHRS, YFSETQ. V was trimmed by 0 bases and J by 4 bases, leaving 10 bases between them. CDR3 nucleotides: TGCGCCAGCAGCTTGGTCGGCTGGGGCACTGAAGCTTTCTTT. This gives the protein CASSLVGWGTEAFF.

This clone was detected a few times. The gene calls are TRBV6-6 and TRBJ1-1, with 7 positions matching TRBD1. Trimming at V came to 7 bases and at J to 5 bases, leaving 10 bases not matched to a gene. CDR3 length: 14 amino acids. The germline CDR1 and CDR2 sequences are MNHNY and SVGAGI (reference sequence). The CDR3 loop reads CASTYTGVRTEAFF. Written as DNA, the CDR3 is TGTGCCAGCACCTATACAGGGGTGCGGACTGAAGCTTTCTTT.

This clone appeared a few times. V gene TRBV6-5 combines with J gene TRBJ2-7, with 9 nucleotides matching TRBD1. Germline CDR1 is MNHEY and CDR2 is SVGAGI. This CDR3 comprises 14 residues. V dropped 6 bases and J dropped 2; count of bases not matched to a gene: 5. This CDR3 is CASSSGTGTYEQYF. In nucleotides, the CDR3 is TGTGCCAGCAGCTCCGGGACAGGGACCTACGAGCAGTACTTC.

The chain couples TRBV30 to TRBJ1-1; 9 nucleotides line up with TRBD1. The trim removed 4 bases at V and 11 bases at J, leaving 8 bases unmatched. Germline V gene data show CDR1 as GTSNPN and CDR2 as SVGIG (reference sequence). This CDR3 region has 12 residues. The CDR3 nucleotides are TGTGCCTGGATCCTGACAGGGGGACGGGCTTTCTTT. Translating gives CAWILTGGRAFF.

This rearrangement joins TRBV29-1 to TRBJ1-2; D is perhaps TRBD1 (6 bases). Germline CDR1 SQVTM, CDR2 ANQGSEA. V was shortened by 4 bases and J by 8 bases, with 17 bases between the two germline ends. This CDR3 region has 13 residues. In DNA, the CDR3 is TGCAGCGTTGGGGAACAGGGAATAGGAGGCTACACCTTC. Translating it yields CSVGEQGIGGYTF.

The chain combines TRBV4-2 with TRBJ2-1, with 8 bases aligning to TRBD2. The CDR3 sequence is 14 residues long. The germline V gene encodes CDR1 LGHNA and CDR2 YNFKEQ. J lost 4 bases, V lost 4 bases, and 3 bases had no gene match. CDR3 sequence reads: CASSPIAGYNEQFF. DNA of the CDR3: TGTGCCAGCAGCCCAATAGCGGGGTACAATGAGCAGTTCTTC.

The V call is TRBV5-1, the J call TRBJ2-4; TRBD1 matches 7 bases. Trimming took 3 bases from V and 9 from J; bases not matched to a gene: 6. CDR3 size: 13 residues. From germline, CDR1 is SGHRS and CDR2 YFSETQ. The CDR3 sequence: CASSSGTVGIQYF. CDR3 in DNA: TGCGCCAGCAGCTCAGGGACAGTGGGCATTCAGTACTTC. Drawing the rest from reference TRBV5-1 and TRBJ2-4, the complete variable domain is KAGVTQTPRYLIKTRGQQVTLSCSPISGHRSVSWYQQTPGQGLQFLFEYFSETQRNKGNFPGRFSGRQFSNSRSEMNVSTLELGDSALYLCASSSGTVGIQYFGAGTRLSVL.

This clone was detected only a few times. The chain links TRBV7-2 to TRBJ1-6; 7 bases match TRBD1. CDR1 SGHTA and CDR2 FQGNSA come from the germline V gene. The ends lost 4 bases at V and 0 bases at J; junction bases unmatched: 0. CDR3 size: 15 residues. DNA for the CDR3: TGTGCCAGCAGCTACAGGGGCTCCTATAATTCACCCCTCCACTTT. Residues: CASSYRGSYNSPLHF.

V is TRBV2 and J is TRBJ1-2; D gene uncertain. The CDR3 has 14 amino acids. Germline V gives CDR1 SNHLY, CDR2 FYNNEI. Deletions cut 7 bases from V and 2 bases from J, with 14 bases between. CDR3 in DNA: TGTGCCAGCACGTATGAGGCTTCGAACTATGGCTACACCTTC. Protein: CASTYEASNYGYTF. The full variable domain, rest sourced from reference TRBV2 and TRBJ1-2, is EPEVTQTPSHQVTQMGQEVILRCVPISNHLYFYWYRQILGQKVEFLVSFYNNEISEKSEIFDDQFSVERPDGSNFTLKIRSTKLEDSAMYFCASTYEASNYGYTFGSGTRLTVV.

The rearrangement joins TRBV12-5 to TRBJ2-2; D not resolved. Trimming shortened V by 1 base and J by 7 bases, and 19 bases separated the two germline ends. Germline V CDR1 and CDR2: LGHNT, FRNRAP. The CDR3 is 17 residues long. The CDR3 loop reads CASGLAEFPWAIGELFF. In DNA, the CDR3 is TGTGCTAGTGGTTTGGCGGAGTTCCCTTGGGCAATCGGGGAGCTGTTTTTT.